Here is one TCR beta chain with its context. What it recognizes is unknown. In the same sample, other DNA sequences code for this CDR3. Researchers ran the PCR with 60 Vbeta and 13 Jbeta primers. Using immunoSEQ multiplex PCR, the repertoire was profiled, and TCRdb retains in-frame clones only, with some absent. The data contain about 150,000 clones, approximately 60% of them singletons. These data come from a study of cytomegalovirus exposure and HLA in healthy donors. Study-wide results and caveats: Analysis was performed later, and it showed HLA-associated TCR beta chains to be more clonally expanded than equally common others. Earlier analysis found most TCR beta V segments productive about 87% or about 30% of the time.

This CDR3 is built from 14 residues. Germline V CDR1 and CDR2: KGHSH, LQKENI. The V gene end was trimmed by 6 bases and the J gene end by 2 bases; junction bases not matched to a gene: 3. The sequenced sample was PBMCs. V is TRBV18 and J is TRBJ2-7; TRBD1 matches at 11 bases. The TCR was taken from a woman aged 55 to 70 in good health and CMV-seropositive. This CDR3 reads CASSPGQGAYEQYF. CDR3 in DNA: TGTGCCAGCTCGCCGGGACAGGGGGCCTACGAGCAGTACTTC.